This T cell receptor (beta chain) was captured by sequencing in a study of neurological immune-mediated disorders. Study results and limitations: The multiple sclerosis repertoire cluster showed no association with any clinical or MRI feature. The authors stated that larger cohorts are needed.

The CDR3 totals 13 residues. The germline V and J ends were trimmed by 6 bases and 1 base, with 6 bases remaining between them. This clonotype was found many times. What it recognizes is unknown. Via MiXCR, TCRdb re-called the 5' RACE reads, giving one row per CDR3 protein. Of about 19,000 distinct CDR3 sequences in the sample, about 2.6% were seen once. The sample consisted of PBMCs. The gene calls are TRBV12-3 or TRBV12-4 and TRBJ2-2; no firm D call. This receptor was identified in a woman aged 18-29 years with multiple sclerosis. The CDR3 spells CASRSGNTGELFF. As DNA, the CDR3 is TGTGCCAGCAGGTCAGGGAACACCGGGGAGCTGTTTTTT.